The T cell receptor (beta chain) under discussion was sequenced for a study of identifying expanded T cells in peripheral blood (dated by TCRdb to the late 2010s). Notes on the research overall: Separate aliquots of the same genomic DNA pool were sequenced to produce technical replicates, and four replicates were compared in pairs. Paper-wide results and their limitations: It was expected by the authors that biological variance in healthy repertoires might increase further over much longer intervals, such as months to years. Across all healthy-donor time intervals, the beta-binomial model significantly lowered both the number of clones called differentially abundant and the false-positive rate. Across all healthy donors, variance in clone template counts between approximately two-week samples was found to increase significantly with total template count. Between technical replicates the binomial model flagged around 1.3 differentially abundant clones, whereas over around two weeks the binomial model flagged about 15 and over approximately four weeks 19 to 20.

TCRbeta CDR3 regions were profiled with the immunoSEQ Assay using bias-controlled multiplex PCR amplification of genomic DNA. Under the source paper's analysis protocol: The absolute abundance of each unique TCRbeta CDR3 region was quantified after sequences were collapsed and filtered. Differential abundance was assessed using a binomial (Fisher-equivalent) model and a beta-binomial model in which time-dependent variance fitted from healthy donors was added. Clones with fewer than 5 combined templates were excluded, and clones with Benjamini-Hochberg FDR below 0.01 were called differentially abundant. The form v = (b*log(k)+a)^2 was used to model beta-binomial variance as a function of total template count across the two samples. Imported from immuneACCESS, the table was reduced by TCRdb to in-frame sequences with V and J called. These copies leave out some clones; in studies compared against another copy, an unresolved V gene accounts for under half, and the cause of the remainder is not known. Clone size and V and J calls were adopted from that table, with D and trimming inferred from the DNA. The sample has some 120,000 clones on record, around four fifths of them singletons. The biggest ten clones account for over 3% of the sample.

After removal of 4 bases from V and 4 bases from J, the junction retains 6 bases not matched to a gene. CDR1 and CDR2 were assigned from the germline V gene as SGHTS and YDEGEE. Including the terminal cysteine and phenylalanine, the CDR3 comprises 15 residues. CDR3 DNA is the only sequence kept; it has 45 bases, read in frame from the first base. No immune events such as infections were documented for the healthy donors during the collection period. To calibrate time-dependent variance in a beta-binomial model of T-cell clone differential abundance, blood repertoires from healthy donors were used as a training cohort. The training cohort was composed of about 10 healthy donors, 3 female and 7 male. An age range of roughly 29 to 70 years, with an average of about 39 years, was recorded for the donors. Whole blood, obtained from a commercial supplier, was collected from each healthy donor at three time points spaced approximately two weeks apart. For immunosequencing, genomic DNA was extracted from unsorted whole blood.

As regards this clone: Its binding antigen is unknown. No base quality values were provided; no much bigger clone lies one nucleotide off.

The chain couples TRBV5-8 to TRBJ2-1; a stretch of 9 junction bases matches TRBD1. This TCR was sampled from a person aged 18 to 70 in good health. The specimen sequenced was blood. The DNA sequence reads TGTGCCAGCAGCGACGGGACAGGGTTGTACAATGAGCAGTTCTTC. Its protein is CASSDGTGLYNEQFF.